The entry below gives a single TCR beta chain sequence along with its context. As yet, its antigen is unknown. The data were taken from a study of T cell responses to AZD1222 COVID-19 vaccine. General study results and limits: Spike-wide coverage was observed for vaccine-associated CD4 TCRs, with dominant responses at 160-218 and 743-854.

Generated by immunoSEQ multiplex PCR, the TCRdb table keeps only in-frame clones and is missing some. The table lists 100,000 to 150,000 clones, 70% to 90% of them singletons. The CDR3 has 12 residues. Per germline, CDR1 LNHDA and CDR2 SQIVND (reference sequence). Trimming removed 6 bases at V and 2 bases at J, with 5 bases between. The V call is TRBV19, the J call TRBJ1-5, with no clear D. The sequenced sample was peripheral blood, obtained on day 0 of AZD1222 vaccination. This clonotype was sampled from an adult in good health. The CDR3 coding sequence is TGTGCCAGTAGGGAGGGCAATCAGCCCCAGCATTTT. Amino acid sequence: CASREGNQPQHF.